A selection of T cell receptor beta chains follows, all from one sample in a study of radiation and T cells in renal cell carcinoma. Profiled with immunoSEQ multiplex PCR; TCRdb holds only in-frame clones, not every one. This table holds 60,000 to 65,000 clones, around 78% found once. The sequences come from blood, collected from a patient whose treatment included radiotherapy and nephrectomy. The receptor source for this set is a man in his 60s with renal cell carcinoma. The CDR3 runs from the conserved cysteine through the conserved F or W. The order of the fields is D gene, V gene, J gene, clone size, CDR3 protein, CDR3 DNA. A D gene is named only where the DNA matches it firmly. The size field is filled for only some rows; it gives once, few, many or a size class.

d_gene: .
v_gene: TRBV2
j_gene: TRBJ2-6
abundance: .
CDR3aa: CASCKEGTGANVLTF
CDR3nt: TGTGCCAGCTGTAAGGAGGGGACTGGGGCCAACGTCCTGACTTTC

d_gene: .
v_gene: TRBV19
j_gene: TRBJ2-1
abundance: .
CDR3aa: CASSIRGGPYNEQFF
CDR3nt: TGTGCCAGTAGTATCCGAGGGGGGCCCTACAATGAGCAGTTCTTC

d_gene: .
v_gene: TRBV5-6
j_gene: TRBJ2-5
abundance: .
CDR3aa: CASSYRDTQETQYF
CDR3nt: TGTGCCAGCAGCTACCGGGACACCCAAGAGACCCAGTACTTC

d_gene: .
v_gene: TRBV30
j_gene: TRBJ1-1
abundance: .
CDR3aa: CAFIQGRLSRREAFF
CDR3nt: TGTGCCTTCATTCAGGGGAGGTTGAGCAGGCGGGAAGCTTTCTTT

d_gene: TRBD2
v_gene: TRBV12-5
j_gene: TRBJ2-5
abundance: .
CDR3aa: CASGRSPGLAKETQYF
CDR3nt: TGTGCTAGTGGCCGTTCCCCGGGACTAGCGAAAGAGACCCAGTACTTC

d_gene: .
v_gene: TRBV25-1
j_gene: TRBJ2-3
abundance: .
CDR3aa: CASSEGGPVSDTQYF
CDR3nt: TGTGCCAGCAGTGAGGGTGGCCCGGTGTCAGATACGCAGTATTTT

d_gene: .
v_gene: TRBV5-1
j_gene: TRBJ1-3
abundance: .
CDR3aa: CASSLGDASSGNTIYF
CDR3nt: TGCGCCAGCAGCCTCGGGGACGCGAGCTCTGGAAACACCATATATTTT

d_gene: TRBD2
v_gene: TRBV4-2
j_gene: TRBJ2-3
abundance: once
CDR3aa: CASSQDVAGGLSTDTQYF
CDR3nt: TGTGCCAGCAGCCAAGATGTAGCGGGGGGGCTGTCGACAGATACGCAGTATTTT

d_gene: TRBD1
v_gene: TRBV6-1
j_gene: TRBJ1-2
abundance: .
CDR3aa: CASTSTVQGDGYTF
CDR3nt: TGTGCCAGCACCTCAACGGTACAGGGGGACGGCTACACCTTC

d_gene: .
v_gene: TRBV6-5
j_gene: TRBJ2-7
abundance: .
CDR3aa: CLVRGSYSYEQYF
CDR3nt: TGTCTTGTTCGGGGGTCCTACTCCTACGAGCAGTACTTC

d_gene: TRBD2
v_gene: TRBV10-2
j_gene: TRBJ2-7
abundance: .
CDR3aa: CASSSRGGNYEQYF
CDR3nt: TGCGCCAGCAGTTCCCGGGGGGGGAATTACGAGCAGTACTTC

d_gene: .
v_gene: TRBV29-1
j_gene: TRBJ2-5
abundance: once
CDR3aa: CSVGSYNQETQYF
CDR3nt: TGCAGCGTAGGATCCTACAACCAAGAGACCCAGTACTTC

d_gene: TRBD1
v_gene: TRBV5-1
j_gene: TRBJ1-2
abundance: .
CDR3aa: CASSLQGARGYTF
CDR3nt: TGCGCCAGCAGCTTACAGGGGGCGAGGGGCTACACCTTC

d_gene: .
v_gene: TRBV5-6
j_gene: TRBJ2-7
abundance: .
CDR3aa: CASSPGGRSYEQYF
CDR3nt: TGTGCCAGCAGCCCGGGGGGCCGCTCCTACGAGCAGTACTTC

d_gene: .
v_gene: TRBV2
j_gene: TRBJ1-1
abundance: .
CDR3aa: CASSGTDMNTEAFF
CDR3nt: TGTGCCAGCAGTGGGACAGATATGAACACTGAAGCTTTCTTT

d_gene: TRBD1
v_gene: TRBV7-6
j_gene: TRBJ2-2
abundance: once
CDR3aa: CASSLGTGLGELFF
CDR3nt: TGTGCCAGCAGCTTGGGGACAGGTCTTGGGGAGCTGTTTTTT

d_gene: .
v_gene: TRBV19
j_gene: TRBJ1-2
abundance: .
CDR3aa: CASSATTGFNYGYTF
CDR3nt: TGTGCCAGTAGTGCAACTACAGGTTTTAACTATGGCTACACCTTC

d_gene: .
v_gene: TRBV19
j_gene: TRBJ1-1
abundance: .
CDR3aa: CASSSPGGGNTEAFF
CDR3nt: TGTGCCAGTAGTAGCCCTGGGGGGGGGAACACTGAAGCTTTCTTT

d_gene: .
v_gene: TRBV7-6
j_gene: TRBJ1-6
abundance: once
CDR3aa: CASSPQGSSYNSPLHF
CDR3nt: TGTGCCAGCAGCCCCCAGGGGTCCTCCTATAATTCACCCCTCCACTTT

d_gene: .
v_gene: TRBV11-3
j_gene: TRBJ2-1
abundance: .
CDR3aa: CASSLNRYNEQFF
CDR3nt: TGTGCCAGCAGCTTAAACCGATACAATGAGCAGTTCTTC

d_gene: TRBD1
v_gene: TRBV6-1
j_gene: TRBJ1-2
abundance: .
CDR3aa: CASSDRGNYGYTF
CDR3nt: TGTGCCAGCAGTGACAGGGGGAACTATGGCTACACCTTC

d_gene: TRBD1
v_gene: TRBV6-5
j_gene: TRBJ1-2
abundance: .
CDR3aa: CASSYGTGGYTF
CDR3nt: TGTGCCAGCAGTTACGGGACAGGTGGCTACACCTTC

d_gene: .
v_gene: TRBV29-1
j_gene: TRBJ1-5
abundance: .
CDR3aa: CSVAGGVNQPQHF
CDR3nt: TGCAGCGTTGCTGGGGGTGTTAATCAGCCCCAGCATTTT

d_gene: .
v_gene: TRBV15
j_gene: TRBJ2-3
abundance: .
CDR3aa: CATSRAQREGSDTQYF
CDR3nt: TGTGCCACCAGCAGGGCCCAGAGGGAAGGGTCAGATACGCAGTATTTT

d_gene: .
v_gene: TRBV9
j_gene: TRBJ2-3
abundance: .
CDR3aa: CASSPPGASTDTQYF
CDR3nt: TGTGCCAGCAGCCCCCCGGGGGCAAGTACAGATACGCAGTATTTT

d_gene: .
v_gene: TRBV5-5
j_gene: TRBJ2-1
abundance: .
CDR3aa: CASSYPANNEQFF
CDR3nt: TGTGCCAGCAGCTACCCCGCAAACAATGAGCAGTTCTTC

d_gene: .
v_gene: TRBV19
j_gene: TRBJ1-2
abundance: .
CDR3aa: CASSSRYSDSGGYTF
CDR3nt: TGTGCCAGTAGTTCGCGATACTCGGATTCGGGGGGCTACACCTTC

d_gene: TRBD2
v_gene: TRBV11-3
j_gene: TRBJ2-4
abundance: .
CDR3aa: CASSLDTSGRRNIQYF
CDR3nt: TGTGCCAGCAGCTTGGATACGAGCGGGAGACGAAACATTCAGTACTTC

d_gene: .
v_gene: TRBV12-5
j_gene: TRBJ2-2
abundance: .
CDR3aa: CASGLVWQRNTGELFF
CDR3nt: TGTGCTAGTGGTTTGGTATGGCAGAGGAACACCGGGGAGCTGTTTTTT

d_gene: .
v_gene: TRBV11-3
j_gene: TRBJ2-6
abundance: .
CDR3aa: CASSVIDSGANVLTF
CDR3nt: TGTGCCAGCAGCGTTATTGACTCTGGGGCCAACGTCCTGACTTTC

d_gene: .
v_gene: TRBV30
j_gene: TRBJ2-5
abundance: .
CDR3aa: CAWSVPGVETQYF
CDR3nt: TGTGCCTGGAGTGTACCAGGGGTGGAGACCCAGTACTTC

d_gene: .
v_gene: TRBV30
j_gene: TRBJ2-5
abundance: .
CDR3aa: CAWSVGNQETQYF
CDR3nt: TGTGCCTGGAGTGTAGGGAACCAAGAGACCCAGTACTTC

d_gene: .
v_gene: TRBV7-3
j_gene: TRBJ1-2
abundance: .
CDR3aa: CASSPTQHGAEGYTF
CDR3nt: TGTGCCAGCAGCCCGACCCAGCATGGAGCCGAGGGCTACACCTTC

d_gene: .
v_gene: TRBV27
j_gene: TRBJ1-2
abundance: .
CDR3aa: CASSWGAEAYGYTF
CDR3nt: TGTGCCAGCAGTTGGGGAGCTGAGGCGTATGGCTACACCTTC

d_gene: .
v_gene: TRBV1
j_gene: TRBJ1-5
abundance: .
CDR3aa: CTSSQDQPQGAADKGPQHF
CDR3nt: TGCACCAGCAGCCAAGATCAACCTCAGGGGGCCGCAGACAAGGGGCCCCAGCATTTT

d_gene: .
v_gene: TRBV10-3
j_gene: TRBJ2-3
abundance: .
CDR3aa: CAISESGRGKNTDTQYF
CDR3nt: TGTGCCATCAGTGAGTCGGGACGGGGCAAAAACACAGATACGCAGTATTTT

d_gene: .
v_gene: TRBV7-9
j_gene: TRBJ2-3
abundance: .
CDR3aa: CASSPSWEADTQYF
CDR3nt: TGTGCCAGCAGCCCGTCTTGGGAGGCAGATACGCAGTATTTT

d_gene: .
v_gene: TRBV5-1
j_gene: TRBJ2-7
abundance: .
CDR3aa: CASSLDLGSEQYF
CDR3nt: TGCGCCAGCAGCTTAGACCTGGGGAGCGAGCAGTACTTC

d_gene: .
v_gene: TRBV5-6
j_gene: TRBJ1-6
abundance: .
CDR3aa: CASSLIGYNSPLHF
CDR3nt: TGTGCCAGCAGCTTGATCGGCTATAATTCACCCCTCCACTTT

d_gene: TRBD1
v_gene: TRBV11-1
j_gene: TRBJ1-1
abundance: .
CDR3aa: CASSDAQGASGGTEAFF
CDR3nt: TGTGCCAGCAGCGATGCCCAGGGGGCGTCGGGGGGCACTGAAGCTTTCTTT

d_gene: .
v_gene: TRBV5-1
j_gene: TRBJ2-6
abundance: few
CDR3aa: CASSLTSSPRANVLTF
CDR3nt: TGCGCCAGCAGCTTGACGAGTTCGCCAAGGGCCAACGTCCTGACTTTC

d_gene: .
v_gene: TRBV4-1
j_gene: TRBJ1-3
abundance: once
CDR3aa: CASSQEGHGGAISSGNTIYF
CDR3nt: TGCGCCAGCAGCCAAGAGGGACATGGAGGGGCTATTAGCTCTGGAAACACCATATATTTT

d_gene: .
v_gene: TRBV9
j_gene: TRBJ2-2
abundance: .
CDR3aa: CASSVQGNTGELFF
CDR3nt: TGTGCCAGCAGCGTACAGGGTAACACCGGGGAGCTGTTTTTT

d_gene: .
v_gene: TRBV6-5
j_gene: TRBJ1-1
abundance: .
CDR3aa: CASSPSGSTEAFF
CDR3nt: TGTGCCAGCAGCCCCTCAGGGTCCACTGAAGCTTTCTTT

d_gene: TRBD1
v_gene: TRBV11-2
j_gene: TRBJ2-7
abundance: .
CDR3aa: CASSHRGSEQYF
CDR3nt: TGTGCCAGCAGCCACAGGGGGAGCGAGCAGTACTTC

d_gene: TRBD1
v_gene: TRBV5-1
j_gene: TRBJ1-2
abundance: once
CDR3aa: CASSPGGTGDYGYTF
CDR3nt: TGCGCCAGCAGTCCTGGGGGGACAGGTGACTATGGCTACACCTTC

d_gene: .
v_gene: TRBV9
j_gene: TRBJ2-2
abundance: .
CDR3aa: CASSQYGELFF
CDR3nt: TGTGCCAGCAGCCAATACGGGGAGCTGTTTTTT

d_gene: .
v_gene: TRBV19
j_gene: TRBJ2-2
abundance: .
CDR3aa: CASSILAGNTGELFF
CDR3nt: TGTGCCAGTAGTATTCTTGCAGGGAACACCGGGGAGCTGTTTTTT

d_gene: .
v_gene: TRBV29-1
j_gene: TRBJ2-1
abundance: .
CDR3aa: CSAHTRPDEQFF
CDR3nt: TGCAGCGCTCACACTAGGCCAGATGAGCAGTTCTTC

d_gene: TRBD2
v_gene: TRBV9
j_gene: TRBJ2-3
abundance: .
CDR3aa: CASSVDGRGSTDTQYF
CDR3nt: TGTGCCAGCAGCGTAGACGGGCGGGGGAGCACAGATACGCAGTATTTT

d_gene: .
v_gene: TRBV19
j_gene: TRBJ2-5
abundance: .
CDR3aa: CASSQWTGGQETQYF
CDR3nt: TGTGCCAGTAGTCAGTGGACGGGTGGCCAAGAGACCCAGTACTTC

d_gene: TRBD1
v_gene: TRBV19
j_gene: TRBJ1-2
abundance: .
CDR3aa: CASSRGQGLGGYTF
CDR3nt: TGTGCCAGTAGTAGGGGACAGGGATTGGGTGGCTACACCTTC

d_gene: TRBD1
v_gene: TRBV30
j_gene: TRBJ2-2
abundance: .
CDR3aa: CAWSTQGAFGTGELFF
CDR3nt: TGTGCCTGGAGTACACAGGGGGCGTTTGGGACCGGGGAGCTGTTTTTT

d_gene: .
v_gene: TRBV6-1
j_gene: TRBJ2-2
abundance: .
CDR3aa: CASAIRAELFF
CDR3nt: TGTGCCAGCGCGATCCGGGCGGAGCTGTTTTTT

d_gene: .
v_gene: TRBV29-1
j_gene: TRBJ2-3
abundance: .
CDR3aa: CSAVRLGTDTQYF
CDR3nt: TGCAGCGCTGTGAGGTTGGGCACAGATACGCAGTATTTT